This paragraph covers one T cell receptor (beta chain) sequence. The data were taken from a study of blood T cell repertoires in COVID-19. Study context: Spain, Italy and the United States supplied samples that represented acute and convalescent COVID-19. The analysed material was cDNA or gDNA that came from T cells, B-cell-depleted T cells, or PBMCs.

This CDR3 region has 15 residues. The ends lost 6 bases at V and 13 bases at J; junction bases unmatched: 15. The V gene's germline CDR1 is MRHNA and CDR2 SNTAGT. In the authors' workflow: From reference gene primer amplification, estimates of nucleated cell counts were derived. Assay used: immunoSEQ multiplex PCR; TCRdb lists only in-frame clones, some missing. V, J and clone size derive from that table, while D and trimming were established from the DNA sequence. This sample has just over 95,000 clones, with 82% found just once. What was sequenced was peripheral blood. The TCR sequence derives from a man aged 80 or over with acute or convalescent COVID-19. This chain connects TRBV6-4 to TRBJ1-6; TRBD1 matches at 7 bases. CDR3 protein: CASSDTGAARDPLHF. CDR3 nucleotides: TGTGCCAGCAGCGATACAGGGGCGGCGAGGGATCCCCTCCACTTT.